These 2 T cell receptor beta chains were sequenced from one sample in a study of T-cell reconstitution after alpha-beta-depleted transplantation in children. Construction of the TCRbeta library involved unique molecular identifiers. MiXCR was run by TCRdb on the PCR reads, yielding one entry per CDR3 protein. The data show nearly 350,000 distinct CDR3 sequences, with roughly 17% seen just once and about 41% held by the top ten. Sequencing was performed on PBMCs, mostly from graft donor cells, taken 360 days after TCRalphabeta/CD19-depleted stem cell transplant. The receptors shown here come from a male patient aged 2-15 years who had a stem cell transplant for acute lymphoblastic leukemia, so the T cells may come from the graft donor.

The chain has TRBV20-1 and TRBJ2-7; the D gene is possibly TRBD2 (6 bases). Germline lookup yields CDR1 DFQATT and CDR2 SNEGSKA (reference sequence). This CDR3 has 15 residues. The ends were cut back, 1 base at V and 5 bases at J, with 18 bases in the middle. The CDR3 DNA reads TGCAGTGCTAGAGCCCAGCGGGTACGTGTCGACGAGCAGTACTTC. Amino acids: CSARAQRVRVDEQYF.

This clonotype was detected only a few times. The chain uses TRBV28 and TRBJ1-5; no reliable D call. Trimming left V 5 bases short and J 2 bases short, with 13 bases between. This CDR3 comprises 15 residues. The V gene's germline CDR1 is MDHEN and CDR2 SYDVKM. CDR3 protein: CASSATGIGNQPQHF. The CDR3 region has the DNA TGTGCCAGCAGTGCCACCGGTATAGGCAATCAGCCCCAGCATTTT. Supplemented by reference TRBV28 and TRBJ1-5, the full variable domain reads DVKVTQSSRYLVKRTGEKVFLECVQDMDHENMFWYRQDPGLGLRLIYFSYDVKMKEKGDIPEGYSVSREKKERFSLILESASTNQTSMYLCASSATGIGNQPQHFGDGTRLSIL.